The 25 T cell receptor beta chains below come from one sample, sequenced in a study of blood T cells in healthy people across ages. The use of a sample-barcoded 5' primer and a J-beta primer mix characterized a second PCR of roughly 6 to 11 cycles. Via MiXCR, TCRdb re-called the 5' RACE reads, giving one row per CDR3 protein. Among under 2 million distinct CDR3 sequences listed, 30% to 40% were seen once. The sequenced sample consisted of blood. The receptor set was obtained from a woman younger than 45 in good health.

The rearrangement uses TRBV5-6 and TRBJ1-2, with D possibly TRBD1 on 5 matching bases. The V gene lost 7 bases and the J gene lost 1 base, with 14 bases spanning the gap. This CDR3 spans 14 amino acids. Germline CDR1 is SGHDT and CDR2 is YYEEEE. As DNA, the CDR3 is TGTGCCAGCGGCAAGGGACGGTATAACTATGGCTACACCTTC. Its translation: CASGKGRYNYGYTF.

This clonotype has only a few counts. The chain joins TRBV20-1 to TRBJ2-2, with D possibly being TRBD1 (5 bases). Between the trimmed V and J ends, which lost 0 bases and 2 bases, there was a span of 10 bases. This CDR3 comprises 15 residues. Germline-derived CDR1 and CDR2 are DFQATT and SNEGSKA (reference sequence). The CDR3 sequence is CSARDPRANTGELFF. DNA of the CDR3: TGCAGTGCTAGAGATCCCAGGGCTAACACCGGGGAGCTGTTTTTT.

The CDR3 sequence is CASSPWGDNSPLHF. The CDR3 DNA follows: TGTGCCAGCAGCCCGTGGGGGGATAATTCACCCCTCCACTTT. V is TRBV27 and J is TRBJ1-6; possibly TRBD1 for D (5 bases). V lost 6 bases and J 5 bases, leaving 11 bases between the germline ends. Germline values: CDR1 MNHEY, CDR2 SMNVEV (reference sequence). This CDR3 is built from 14 residues.

The genes are TRBV28 and TRBJ1-2; D may be TRBD1 (6 bases). There are 17 residues in the CDR3. The germline CDR1 and CDR2 sequences are MDHEN and SYDVKM. V was trimmed by 4 bases and J by 4 bases, leaving 22 bases between them. The CDR3 DNA sequence: TGTGCCAGCAGTTCGGAGGTCTCAGGGAAAGGGGGCTATGGCTACACCTTC. This translates into CASSSEVSGKGGYGYTF.

This clonotype has ten or more counts. V and J are TRBV5-1 and TRBJ2-1, with 10 bases lining up with TRBD2. The CDR3 is 15 amino acids. CDR1 is SGHRS, CDR2 YFSETQ, per germline. V dropped 0 bases and J dropped 6; count of bases not matched to a gene: 3. The chain's CDR3 is CASSLEASGSNEQFF. CDR3 in DNA: TGCGCCAGCAGCTTGGAAGCTAGCGGGAGCAATGAGCAGTTCTTC.

Turning to this clonotype: A read error is possible here, since a much larger clone lies one base away. The rearrangement links TRBV7-9 to TRBJ2-3; 9 positions agree with TRBD1. Per germline, CDR1 SEHNR and CDR2 FQNEAQ (reference sequence). The CDR3 is 14 residues long. The CDR3 nucleotides are TGTGCCAGCAGCTTGACAGGGGGGTCAGATACGCGGTATTTT. Translation gives CASSLTGGSDTRYF.

V and J are TRBV12-3 or TRBV12-4 and TRBJ2-7, with D unclear. V lost 3 bases and J 2 bases, leaving 8 bases between the germline ends. CDR3 length: 13 residues. As DNA, the CDR3 is TGTGCCAGCAGTTTGCGGTTTACCTACGAGCAGTACTTC. Its protein product is CASSLRFTYEQYF.

The rearrangement links TRBV30 to TRBJ2-7, with 8 bases that match TRBD1. Germline CDR1 is GTSNPN and CDR2 is SVGIG (reference sequence). V lost 7 bases to trimming and J lost 9 bases; unmatched junction nucleotides: 11. The CDR3 covers 12 residues. Here the CDR3 reads CASGQGGVGQYF. The CDR3 DNA sequence: TGTGCCTCCGGACAGGGTGGAGTTGGGCAGTACTTC. The whole variable domain, filled in from reference TRBV30 and TRBJ2-7, reads SQTIHQWPATLVQPVGSPLSLECTVEGTSNPNLYWYRQAAGRGLQLLFYSVGIGQISSEVPQNLSASRPQDRQFILSSKKLLLSDSGFYLCASGQGGVGQYFGPGTRLTVT.

This clonotype was counted only a few times. This chain links TRBV7-7 with TRBJ2-7; D uncertain. CDR1 is SSHAT, CDR2 FNYEAQ, per germline (reference sequence). The V end lost 3 bases, the J end lost 5 bases, and 26 bases lay between the germline ends. This CDR3 spans 18 amino acids. CDR3 sequence reads: CASSFGSNGPVYRDEQYF. The CDR3 region has the DNA TGTGCCAGCAGCTTCGGTTCGAACGGACCCGTTTATCGTGACGAGCAGTACTTC.

The sample holds one count of this clonotype. V is TRBV4-2 and J is TRBJ2-3; 11 positions agree with TRBD2. From germline, CDR1 is LGHNA and CDR2 YNFKEQ. The CDR3 contains 19 residues. The junction had 14 bases not matched to a gene; V was cut back by 4 bases and J by 2 bases. The CDR3 protein is CASSLNWGLAGGPTDTQYF. CDR3 DNA: TGTGCCAGCAGCCTCAATTGGGGCTTAGCGGGAGGGCCCACAGATACGCAGTATTTT.

The chain is built from TRBV6-6 and TRBJ2-5; TRBD2 aligns across 10 bases. This CDR3 has 16 amino acids. The V gene's germline CDR1 is MNHNY and CDR2 SVGAGI (reference sequence). The J segment lost 5 bases and the V segment lost 7 bases, leaving 13 bases of the junction unmatched. CDR3 protein: CASNERIAGGAETQYF. The CDR3 DNA is TGTGCCAGCAACGAGAGAATAGCGGGAGGAGCGGAGACCCAGTACTTC.

In its sample, this clonotype was seen once. One junction end does not reproduce the germline sequence, and a read error may be involved. This chain uses TRBV6-1 with TRBJ1-2; weak D call: TRBD1 (6 bases). Germline loops: CDR1 MNHNS, CDR2 SASEGT. This CDR3 contains 17 residues. The CDR3 protein is CASRARGSGTRGYDYTF. The DNA for the CDR3 is TGTGCCAGCAGGGCTCGTGGGTCCGGGACAAGGGGTTATGACTACACCTTC.

As regards this clonotype: A much larger clonotype is one base distant, so this may be a read error. The chain carries TRBV29-1 and TRBJ2-5; TRBD2 is a possible D gene (5 bases). Germline CDR1 reads SQVTM; CDR2 reads ANQGSEA. V lost 4 bases to trimming and J lost 11 bases, with 8 bases between them. The CDR3 covers 9 residues. In nucleotides, the CDR3 is TGCAGCGTTGGATGGGAGCAGTACTTC. This sequence encodes CSVGWEQYF. Combining the CDR3 with reference TRBV29-1 and TRBJ2-5 gives the whole variable domain SAVISQKPSRDICQRGTSLTIQCQVDSQVTMMFWYRQQPGQSLTLIATANQGSEATYESGFVIDKFPISRPNLTFSTLTVSNMSPEDSSIYLCSVGWEQYFGPGTRLLVL.

Details on this clonotype: With a much larger clone just one base away, this may be a read error. The chain couples TRBV12-3 or TRBV12-4 to TRBJ2-4; D may match TRBD1 or TRBD2 (5 bases each). CDR3 length: 14 residues. Trimming pared 6 bases from V and 13 bases from J, leaving 22 bases between. Here the CDR3 reads CASRRRPGRGVQYF. The CDR3 DNA reads TGTGCCAGCAGGCGTCGTCCGGGACGAGGGGTGCAGTACTTC.

This chain connects TRBV5-1 to TRBJ2-2; the D gene could be TRBD1 or TRBD2 (5 bases each). CDR1 and CDR2 (germline): SGHRS, YFSETQ. V gave up 0 bases and J gave up 4 bases, with 19 bases separating them. The CDR3 extends over 18 amino acids. CDR3 DNA sequence: TGCGCCAGCAGCTTGGCCGTGGGCCAGGGTGAGGGCACCGGGGAGCTGTTTTTT. Protein sequence: CASSLAVGQGEGTGELFF.

The chain employs TRBV20-1 and TRBJ2-7; no definite D call. The V and J ends lost 7 bases and 5 bases respectively, with 15 bases between them. Germline V lookup: CDR1 DFQATT, CDR2 SNEGSKA (reference sequence). The CDR3 length is 12 residues. In DNA, the CDR3 is TGCAGTGTCTCAGACCGGGCAAACGAGCAGTACTTC. This sequence encodes CSVSDRANEQYF.

This clonotype has more than one count but fewer than ten. The chain recombines TRBV24-1 with TRBJ2-1; D is perhaps TRBD2 (6 bases). Germline loops: CDR1 KGHDR, CDR2 SFDVKD. V dropped 4 bases and J dropped 1 base, with 13 bases sitting between them. The length of the CDR3 is 16 residues. CDR3: CATSDPNGSSYNEQFF. CDR3 nucleotide sequence: TGTGCCACCAGTGACCCCAACGGGAGTTCCTACAATGAGCAGTTCTTC.

This clonotype turned up a few times. The chain combines TRBV20-1 with TRBJ2-1, with D tentatively TRBD2 (6 bases). The CDR3 contains 14 residues. V lost 1 base and J 4 bases, leaving 11 bases between the germline ends. Germline values: CDR1 DFQATT, CDR2 SNEGSKA (reference sequence). The CDR3 here is CSARGRAGYNEQFF. The CDR3 nucleotides read TGCAGTGCTAGAGGCAGGGCGGGGTACAATGAGCAGTTCTTC.

J is TRBJ2-7 and V is TRBV20-1, with TRBD1 as a possible D gene (6 bases). The length of the CDR3 is 12 residues. Germline lookup yields CDR1 DFQATT and CDR2 SNEGSKA (reference sequence). Trimming stripped 5 bases from V and 4 bases from J, with 12 bases between. The CDR3: CSAWSQGYEQYF. In DNA, the CDR3 is TGCAGTGCTTGGTCCCAGGGGTACGAGCAGTACTTC.

A few counts support this clonotype. The chain couples TRBV25-1 to TRBJ2-1, with D maybe TRBD1 (7 bases). Germline assignment: CDR1 MGHDK and CDR2 SYGVNS. Trimming left V 3 bases short and J 3 bases short, with 12 bases between. CDR3 size: 15 residues. The CDR3 reads CASSDAGGLYNEQFF. The DNA of the CDR3 is TGTGCCAGCAGTGATGCAGGGGGGCTCTACAATGAGCAGTTCTTC.

The chain joins TRBV20-1 to TRBJ2-7; possible D gene TRBD2, 7 bases. Germline V gene data show CDR1 as DFQATT and CDR2 as SNEGSKA (reference sequence). The V end lost 0 bases, the J end lost 2 bases, and 17 bases lay between the germline ends. This CDR3 contains 16 residues. CDR3 protein: CSARDMAEGGTYEQYF. The CDR3 DNA reads TGCAGTGCTAGAGATATGGCGGAGGGGGGGACCTACGAGCAGTACTTC.

This rearrangement joins TRBV20-1 to TRBJ1-2; no definite D call. This CDR3 region has 12 residues. The germline CDR1 and CDR2 sequences are DFQATT and SNEGSKA (reference sequence). The CDR3 region is CSLKLENYGYTF. The CDR3 DNA reads as TGCAGCCTCAAATTGGAGAACTATGGCTACACCTTC.

The rearrangement joins TRBV4-1 to TRBJ1-2; D is possibly TRBD1 (6 bases). This CDR3 region has 16 residues. V was shortened by 0 bases and J by 4 bases, with 15 bases between the two germline ends. The germline V gene encodes CDR1 MGHRA and CDR2 YSYEKL. The CDR3 region is CASSQDSGARFYGYTF. The DNA of the CDR3 is TGCGCCAGCAGCCAAGATTCGGGGGCGCGATTCTATGGCTACACCTTC.

V is TRBV29-1 and J is TRBJ2-1; D unclear. The CDR3 runs 16 residues. Per the germline V gene, CDR1 is SQVTM and CDR2 is ANQGSEA. V lost 4 bases to trimming and J lost 3 bases, with 19 bases between them. The CDR3 coding sequence is TGCAGCGTTGGGTTGCCCATCGATATGAACTACAATGAGCAGTTCTTC. Translating it yields CSVGLPIDMNYNEQFF.

The chain carries TRBV9 and TRBJ2-1; 7 bases map to TRBD2. The CDR3 is 15 amino acids. The V and J ends lost 1 base and 8 bases, in that order; junction bases with no gene match: 9. Germline V gene data show CDR1 as SGDLS and CDR2 as YYNGEE. CDR3 amino acids: CASSVWGRAFDEQFF. The CDR3 DNA sequence: TGTGCCAGCAGCGTATGGGGGAGGGCGTTCGATGAGCAGTTCTTC.